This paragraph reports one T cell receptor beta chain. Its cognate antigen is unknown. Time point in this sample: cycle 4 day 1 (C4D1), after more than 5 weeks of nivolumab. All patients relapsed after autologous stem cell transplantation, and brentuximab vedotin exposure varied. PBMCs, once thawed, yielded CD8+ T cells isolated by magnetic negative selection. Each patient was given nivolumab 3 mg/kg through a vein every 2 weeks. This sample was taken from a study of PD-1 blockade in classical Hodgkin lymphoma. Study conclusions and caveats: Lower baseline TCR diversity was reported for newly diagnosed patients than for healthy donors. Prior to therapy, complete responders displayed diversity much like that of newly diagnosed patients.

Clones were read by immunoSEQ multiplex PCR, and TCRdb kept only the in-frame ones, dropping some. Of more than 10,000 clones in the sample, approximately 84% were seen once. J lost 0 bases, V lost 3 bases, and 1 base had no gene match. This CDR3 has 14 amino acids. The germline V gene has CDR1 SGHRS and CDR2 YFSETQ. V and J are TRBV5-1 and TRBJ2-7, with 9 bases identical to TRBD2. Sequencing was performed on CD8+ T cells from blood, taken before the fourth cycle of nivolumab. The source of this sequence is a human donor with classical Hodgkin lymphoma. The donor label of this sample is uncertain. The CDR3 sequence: CASSSSGISYEQYF. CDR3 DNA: TGCGCCAGCAGCTCTAGCGGGATCTCCTACGAGCAGTACTTC.